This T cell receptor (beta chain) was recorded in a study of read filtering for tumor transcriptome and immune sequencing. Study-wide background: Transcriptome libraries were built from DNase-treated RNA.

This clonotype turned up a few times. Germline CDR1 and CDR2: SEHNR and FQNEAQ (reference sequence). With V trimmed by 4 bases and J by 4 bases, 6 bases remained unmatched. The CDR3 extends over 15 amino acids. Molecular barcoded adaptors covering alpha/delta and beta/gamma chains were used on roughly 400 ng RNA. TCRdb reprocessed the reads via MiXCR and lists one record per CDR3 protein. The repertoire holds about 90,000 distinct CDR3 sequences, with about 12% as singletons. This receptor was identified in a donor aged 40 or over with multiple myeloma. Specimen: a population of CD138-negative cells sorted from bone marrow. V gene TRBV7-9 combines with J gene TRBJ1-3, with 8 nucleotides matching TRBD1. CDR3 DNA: TGTGCCAGCAGCTCGAACAGGGGGAGAGGAAACACCATATATTTT. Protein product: CASSSNRGRGNTIYF.